Listed below are T cell receptor beta chains from one sample, sequenced in a study of response to subunit inactivated influenza vaccine. From the RT-PCR reads, TCRdb called clonotypes with MiXCR, one entry per CDR3 protein. This sample carries fewer than 600,000 distinct CDR3 sequences, approximately 7.8% of them seen once, and the ten largest clones take roughly 13%. The source was PBMCs from blood, collected around 25 months after vaccination. Receptors were obtained from a man between 50 and 69 years old who received an inactivated influenza vaccine. CDR3s include the opening cysteine and the closing phenylalanine or tryptophan. A D gene is named only where the DNA matches it firmly. Where a row states a size, it is once, few, many or the class of an expanded clone; other rows omit it.

>19|TRBJ2-5|TRBV27|TRBD2|-
CASSLRSGLAGKGLETQYF
TGTGCCAGCAGTTTACGTTCGGGACTAGCGGGGAAAGGGCTGGAGACCCAGTACTTC
>14|TRBJ1-5|TRBV5-1|-|many
CASSARGGEGPQHF
TGCGCCAGCAGCGCGAGAGGGGGAGAAGGGCCCCAGCATTTT
>16|TRBJ2-1|TRBV27|TRBD1|-
CASSYGDRILYNEQFF
TGTGCCAGCAGTTACGGGGACAGGATTCTCTATAATGAGCAGTTCTTC
>17|TRBJ2-3|TRBV6-1|-|many
CASTTQVGDIFTDTQYF
TGTGCCAGCACCACCCAGGTTGGGGACATCTTCACAGATACGCAGTATTTT
>14|TRBJ2-7|TRBV20-1|TRBD1|few
CSAISGTGSHEQYF
TGCAGTGCTATAAGCGGGACAGGGTCTCACGAGCAGTACTTC
>12|TRBJ1-1|TRBV29-1|-|many
CSVGDLESEAFF
TGCAGCGTTGGAGACTTAGAGTCTGAAGCTTTCTTT
>15|TRBJ2-3|TRBV7-9|-|few
CASTSGEPSTDTQYF
TGTGCCAGCACCTCGGGGGAGCCGAGCACAGATACGCAGTATTTT
>14|TRBJ1-5|TRBV2|-|many
CASSENGARQPQHF
TGTGCCAGCAGTGAAAACGGGGCTCGGCAGCCCCAGCATTTT
>15|TRBJ2-4|TRBV2|TRBD1|-
CASSQRTGAWNIQYF
TGTGCCAGCAGTCAACGGACAGGGGCTTGGAACATTCAGTACTTC
>15|TRBJ1-2|TRBV10-3|TRBD1|-
CAISELGTGGDGYTF
TGTGCCATCAGTGAGTTGGGGACAGGCGGTGATGGCTACACCTTC
>10|TRBJ2-1|TRBV20-1|-|-
CSAYFNEQFF
TGCAGTGCGTACTTTAATGAGCAGTTCTTC
>15|TRBJ2-7|TRBV7-2|-|few
CASSLSEGRRYEQYF
TGTGCCAGCAGCTTATCGGAAGGGCGGCGCTACGAGCAGTACTTC
>13|TRBJ2-5|TRBV12-3/TRBV12-4|TRBD1|-
CASRRDRGETQYF
TGTGCCAGCAGACGGGACAGGGGGGAGACCCAGTACTTC
>16|TRBJ2-2|TRBV7-2|-|-
CASSLIPASSTGELFF
TGTGCCAGCAGCTTAATCCCAGCGTCGAGCACCGGGGAGCTGTTTTTT
>19|TRBJ1-4|TRBV7-2|-|few
CASSLAWAREGPNGEKLFF
TGTGCCAGCAGCTTAGCTTGGGCCAGGGAGGGACCCAACGGAGAAAAACTGTTTTTT
>16|TRBJ2-6|TRBV20-1|-|-
CSARVRGDSGANVLTF
TGCAGTGCTAGAGTCAGAGGGGACTCTGGGGCCAACGTCCTGACTTTC
>15|TRBJ2-1|TRBV29-1|TRBD2|few
CSVVSPGSGGNEQFF
TGCAGCGTTGTCTCCCCCGGGAGCGGGGGCAATGAGCAGTTCTTC
>16|TRBJ2-1|TRBV5-6|TRBD2|few
CASSPGRESSYNEQFF
TGTGCCAGCAGCCCAGGGAGGGAAAGCTCCTACAATGAGCAGTTCTTC
>14|TRBJ2-7|TRBV5-1|TRBD1|once
CASSYGQGTYEQYF
TGCGCCAGCAGCTACGGACAGGGTACCTACGAGCAGTACTTC
>12|TRBJ2-5|TRBV3-1|-|many
CASSQLSETQYF
TGTGCCAGCAGCCAATTGTCAGAGACCCAGTACTTC
>16|TRBJ1-5|TRBV2|-|few
CASSRSQASGNQPQHF
TGTGCCAGCAGTAGGAGCCAGGCGTCGGGGAATCAGCCCCAGCATTTT
>15|TRBJ2-5|TRBV5-1|-|many
CASSLMGTRQETQYF
TGCGCCAGCAGCTTGATGGGGACACGTCAAGAGACCCAGTACTTC
>14|TRBJ1-1|TRBV29-1|-|-
CSVRSVGQGTEAFF
TGCAGCGTTCGGTCGGTAGGGCAAGGCACTGAAGCTTTCTTT
>12|TRBJ2-5|TRBV20-1|-|-
CSARTIQETQYF
TGCAGTGCGCGGACTATACAAGAGACCCAGTACTTC
>14|TRBJ2-7|TRBV11-1|-|-
CASSVEGGSYEQYF
TGTGCCAGCAGCGTAGAAGGAGGGAGCTACGAGCAGTACTTC
>13|TRBJ2-5|TRBV6-1|-|-
CASNRRFPETQYF
TGTGCCAGCAATAGGAGGTTCCCAGAGACCCAGTACTTC
>13|TRBJ2-5|TRBV20-1|-|few
CSARDHSWETQYF
TGCAGTGCTAGAGATCACTCCTGGGAGACCCAGTACTTC
>11|TRBJ2-7|TRBV12-3/TRBV12-4|TRBD1|many
CASRTGDEQYF
TGTGCCAGCAGAACAGGGGACGAGCAGTACTTC
>13|TRBJ2-2|TRBV20-1|-|-
CSARKANTGELFF
TGCAGTGCGCGGAAGGCGAACACCGGGGAGCTGTTTTTT
>14|TRBJ1-5|TRBV10-3|-|many
CAISEGGWDQPQHF
TGTGCCATCAGTGAGGGCGGGTGGGATCAGCCCCAGCATTTT
>14|TRBJ2-5|TRBV28|-|few
CASSFLGVKETQYF
TGTGCCAGCAGTTTCTTAGGGGTCAAAGAGACCCAGTACTTC
>15|TRBJ1-5|TRBV6-2/TRBV6-3|-|-
CASSQTQGSSQPQHF
TGTGCCAGCAGCCAAACTCAGGGGAGTAGCCAGCCCCAGCATTTT
>16|TRBJ2-3|TRBV12-3/TRBV12-4|TRBD2|many
CASSLSGGSSTDTQYF
TGTGCCAGCAGCCTTAGCGGGGGGTCATCCACAGATACGCAGTATTTT
>18|TRBJ2-1|TRBV12-3/TRBV12-4|-|-
CASSFQDLRRDLDNEQFF
TGTGCCAGCAGTTTTCAAGATCTTCGGCGGGACCTGGACAATGAGCAGTTCTTC
>17|TRBJ2-5|TRBV7-2|TRBD1|-
CASSSRPGTGYWETQYF
TGTGCCAGCAGCTCTCGACCCGGGACAGGGTATTGGGAGACCCAGTACTTC
>13|TRBJ2-7|TRBV4-2|-|-
CASSQDYSNEQYF
TGTGCCAGCAGCCAAGACTATTCCAACGAGCAGTACTTC
>14|TRBJ1-4|TRBV12-3/TRBV12-4|-|few
CASSSAGFNEKLFF
TGTGCCAGCAGCTCAGCAGGGTTTAATGAAAAACTGTTTTTT
>13|TRBJ2-1|TRBV20-1|TRBD1|few
CSAETSQGIEQFF
TGCAGTGCCGAAACGTCACAGGGGATTGAGCAGTTCTTC
>16|TRBJ2-3|TRBV3-1|TRBD2|many
CASTRLAGGPSDTQYF
TGTGCCAGCACACGACTAGCGGGAGGGCCATCAGATACGCAGTATTTT
>15|TRBJ2-5|TRBV4-2|-|few
CASSHEGRQEETQYF
TGTGCCAGCAGCCATGAGGGAAGACAGGAAGAGACCCAGTACTTC
>15|TRBJ2-1|TRBV6-1|-|-
CASSEALGMYNEQFF
TGTGCCAGCAGTGAAGCGTTGGGCATGTACAATGAGCAGTTCTTC
>15|TRBJ2-5|TRBV5-5|-|few
CASSSAGTVKETQYF
TGTGCCAGCAGCTCCGCCGGGACCGTCAAAGAGACCCAGTACTTC
>15|TRBJ1-3|TRBV27|-|-
CASSPSMVTGNTIYF
TGTGCCAGCAGTCCCTCGATGGTAACTGGAAACACCATATATTTT
>13|TRBJ1-5|TRBV12-3/TRBV12-4|-|-
CASSQVVNQPQHF
TGTGCCAGCAGTCAGGTCGTTAATCAGCCCCAGCATTTT
>13|TRBJ2-7|TRBV5-1|-|-
CASSLGAGDEQYF
TGCGCCAGCAGCTTGGGGGCAGGGGACGAGCAGTACTTC